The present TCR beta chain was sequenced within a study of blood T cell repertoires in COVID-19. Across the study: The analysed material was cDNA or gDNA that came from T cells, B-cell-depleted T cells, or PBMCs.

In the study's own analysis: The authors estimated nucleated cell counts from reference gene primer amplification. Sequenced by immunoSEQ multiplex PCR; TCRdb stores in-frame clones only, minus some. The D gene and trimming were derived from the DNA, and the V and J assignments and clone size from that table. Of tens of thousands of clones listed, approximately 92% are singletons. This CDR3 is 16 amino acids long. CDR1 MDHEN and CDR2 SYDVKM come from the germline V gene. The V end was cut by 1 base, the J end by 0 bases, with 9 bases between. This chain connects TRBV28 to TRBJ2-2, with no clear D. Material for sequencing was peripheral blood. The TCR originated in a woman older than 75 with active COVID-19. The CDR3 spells CASSLLGSANTGELFF. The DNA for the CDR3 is TGTGCCAGCAGTTTATTAGGCAGCGCGAACACCGGGGAGCTGTTTTTT.